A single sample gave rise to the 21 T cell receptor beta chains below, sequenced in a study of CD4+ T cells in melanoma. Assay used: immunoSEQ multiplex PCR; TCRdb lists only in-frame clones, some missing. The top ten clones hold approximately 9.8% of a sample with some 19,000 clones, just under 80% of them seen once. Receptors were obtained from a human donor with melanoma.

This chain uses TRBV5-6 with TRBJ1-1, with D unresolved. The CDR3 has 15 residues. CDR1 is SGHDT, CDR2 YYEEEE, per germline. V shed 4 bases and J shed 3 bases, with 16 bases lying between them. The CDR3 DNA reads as TGTGCCAGCAGCCGTCCGGCTAACGGGTACACTGAAGCTTTCTTT. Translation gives CASSRPANGYTEAFF.

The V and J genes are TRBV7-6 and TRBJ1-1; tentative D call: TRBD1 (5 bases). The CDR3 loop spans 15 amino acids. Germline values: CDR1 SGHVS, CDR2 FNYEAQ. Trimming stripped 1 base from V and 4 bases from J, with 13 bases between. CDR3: CASSLEDRGITEAFF. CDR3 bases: TGTGCCAGCAGCTTAGAGGATAGGGGTATCACTGAAGCTTTCTTT.

This CDR3 reads CASSWRGISGETQYF. In nucleotides, the CDR3 is TGCGCCAGCAGCTGGAGGGGAATTAGTGGGGAGACCCAGTACTTC. V usage is TRBV5-1 and J usage is TRBJ2-5; weak D call: TRBD2 (6 bases). V lost 3 bases, J lost 5 bases, and 17 bases lay in between. Germline lookup yields CDR1 SGHRS and CDR2 YFSETQ. The CDR3 length is 15 residues.

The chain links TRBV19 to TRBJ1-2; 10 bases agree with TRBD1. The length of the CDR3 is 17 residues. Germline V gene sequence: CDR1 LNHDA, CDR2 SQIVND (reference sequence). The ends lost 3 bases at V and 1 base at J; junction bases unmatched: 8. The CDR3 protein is CASSIRTGGSYNYGYTF. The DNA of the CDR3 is TGTGCCAGTAGTATCAGGACAGGGGGGTCTTATAACTATGGCTACACCTTC. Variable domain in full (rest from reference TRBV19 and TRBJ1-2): DGGITQSPKYLFRKEGQNVTLSCEQNLNHDAMYWYRQDPGQGLRLIYYSQIVNDFQKGDIAEGYSVSREKKESFPLTVTSAQKNPTAFYLCASSIRTGGSYNYGYTFGSGTRLTVV.

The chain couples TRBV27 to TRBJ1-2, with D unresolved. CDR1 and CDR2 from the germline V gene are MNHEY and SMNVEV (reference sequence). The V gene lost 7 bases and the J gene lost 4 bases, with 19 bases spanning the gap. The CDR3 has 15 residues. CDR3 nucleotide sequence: TGTGCCAGCAACCCTAACGCAGGCCTGGGCTATGGCTACACCTTC. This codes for CASNPNAGLGYGYTF.

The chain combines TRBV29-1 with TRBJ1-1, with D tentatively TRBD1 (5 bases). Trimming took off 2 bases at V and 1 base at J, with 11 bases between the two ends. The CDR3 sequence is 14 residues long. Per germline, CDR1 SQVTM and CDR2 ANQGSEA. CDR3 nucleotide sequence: TGCAGCGTTGAACCGGGACTGAAGAACACTGAAGCTTTCTTT. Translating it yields CSVEPGLKNTEAFF.

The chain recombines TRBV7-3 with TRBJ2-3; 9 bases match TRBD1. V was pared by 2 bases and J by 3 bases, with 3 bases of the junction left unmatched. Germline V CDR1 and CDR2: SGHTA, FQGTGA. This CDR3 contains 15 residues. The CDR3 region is CASSLSGQGTDTQYF. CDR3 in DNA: TGTGCCAGCAGCTTATCAGGACAGGGGACAGATACGCAGTATTTT.

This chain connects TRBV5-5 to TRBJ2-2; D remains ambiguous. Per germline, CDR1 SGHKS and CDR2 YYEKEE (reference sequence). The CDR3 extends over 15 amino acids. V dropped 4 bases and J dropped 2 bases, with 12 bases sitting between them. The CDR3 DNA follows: TGTGCCAGCAGCAAGACGGTCGTCAACACCGGGGAGCTGTTTTTT. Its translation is CASSKTVVNTGELFF.

CDR3 sequence reads: CASSLGQGRNLYGYTF. DNA for the CDR3: TGTGCCAGCAGCTTGGGACAGGGTCGGAACCTATATGGCTACACCTTC. V and J are TRBV7-8 and TRBJ1-2; TRBD1 matches at 9 bases. With V trimmed by 3 bases and J by 5 bases, 10 bases remained unmatched. The CDR3 is made up of 16 amino acids. The germline CDR1 and CDR2 sequences are SGHVS and FQNEAQ.

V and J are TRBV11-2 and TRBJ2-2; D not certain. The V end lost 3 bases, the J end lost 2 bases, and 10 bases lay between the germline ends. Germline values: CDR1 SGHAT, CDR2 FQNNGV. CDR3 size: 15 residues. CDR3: CASSLITLNTGELFF. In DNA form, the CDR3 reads TGTGCCAGCAGCTTGATCACTCTAAACACCGGGGAGCTGTTTTTT. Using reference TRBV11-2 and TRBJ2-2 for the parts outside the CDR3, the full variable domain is EAGVAQSPRYKIIEKRQSVAFWCNPISGHATLYWYQQILGQGPKLLIQFQNNGVVDDSQLPKDRFSAERLKGVDSTLKIQPAKLEDSAVYLCASSLITLNTGELFFGEGSRLTVL.

The chain's CDR3 is CASSQDTGGGRNEQFF. CDR3 DNA: TGCGCCAGCAGCCAAGATACAGGGGGGGGCCGCAATGAGCAGTTCTTC. The chain joins TRBV4-1 to TRBJ2-1; tentative D call: TRBD1 (8 bases). The CDR3 sequence is 16 residues long. Trimming pared 0 bases from V and 6 bases from J, leaving 15 bases between. Germline V gene data show CDR1 as MGHRA and CDR2 as YSYEKL.

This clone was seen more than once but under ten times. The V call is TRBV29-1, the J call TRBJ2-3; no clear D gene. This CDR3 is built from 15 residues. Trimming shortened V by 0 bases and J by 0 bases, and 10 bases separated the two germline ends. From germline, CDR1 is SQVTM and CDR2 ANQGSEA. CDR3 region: CSVEEIRLSTDTQYF. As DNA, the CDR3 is TGCAGCGTTGAAGAGATTAGATTAAGCACAGATACGCAGTATTTT.

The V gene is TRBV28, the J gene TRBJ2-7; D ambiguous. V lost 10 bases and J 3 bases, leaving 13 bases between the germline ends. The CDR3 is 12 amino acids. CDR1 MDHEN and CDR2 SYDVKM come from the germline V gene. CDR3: CATAGPLYEQYF. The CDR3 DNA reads TGTGCCACCGCAGGTCCCCTCTACGAGCAGTACTTC.

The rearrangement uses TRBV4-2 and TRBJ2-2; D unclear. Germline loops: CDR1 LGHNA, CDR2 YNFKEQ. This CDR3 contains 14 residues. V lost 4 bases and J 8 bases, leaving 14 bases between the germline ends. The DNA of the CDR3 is TGTGCCAGCAGCCGAACCACGCTCGGGGGGGAGCTGTTTTTT. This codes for CASSRTTLGGELFF.

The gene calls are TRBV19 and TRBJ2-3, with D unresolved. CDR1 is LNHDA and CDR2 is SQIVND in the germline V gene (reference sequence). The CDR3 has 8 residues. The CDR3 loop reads CVADTQYF. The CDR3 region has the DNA TGTGTTGCAGATACGCAGTATTTT.

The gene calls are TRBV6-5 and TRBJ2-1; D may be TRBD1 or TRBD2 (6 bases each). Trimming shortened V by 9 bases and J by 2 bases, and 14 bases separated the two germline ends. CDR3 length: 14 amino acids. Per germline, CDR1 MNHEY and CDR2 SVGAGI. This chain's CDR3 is CASRKGGPYNEQFF. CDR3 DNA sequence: TGTGCCAGTAGAAAGGGGGGACCCTACAATGAGCAGTTCTTC.

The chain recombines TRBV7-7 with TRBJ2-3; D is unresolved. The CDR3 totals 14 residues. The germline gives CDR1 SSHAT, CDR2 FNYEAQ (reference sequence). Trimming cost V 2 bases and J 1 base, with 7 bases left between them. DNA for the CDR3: TGTGCCAGCAGCTTATCGTACCGCACAGATACGCAGTATTTT. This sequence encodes CASSLSYRTDTQYF.

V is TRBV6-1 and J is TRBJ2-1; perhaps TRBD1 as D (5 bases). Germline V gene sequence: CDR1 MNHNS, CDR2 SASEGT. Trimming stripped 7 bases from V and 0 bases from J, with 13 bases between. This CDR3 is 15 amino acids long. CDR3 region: CASTPSRGSYNEQFF. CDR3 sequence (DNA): TGTGCCAGCACCCCGTCAAGGGGCTCCTACAATGAGCAGTTCTTC.

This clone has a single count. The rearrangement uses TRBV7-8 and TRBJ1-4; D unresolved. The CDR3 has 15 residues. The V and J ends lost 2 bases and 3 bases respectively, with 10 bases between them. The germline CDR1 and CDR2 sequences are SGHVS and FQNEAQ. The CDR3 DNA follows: TGTGCCAGCAGCTTATTCAGGTTTCCTAATGAAAAACTGTTTTTT. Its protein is CASSLFRFPNEKLFF.

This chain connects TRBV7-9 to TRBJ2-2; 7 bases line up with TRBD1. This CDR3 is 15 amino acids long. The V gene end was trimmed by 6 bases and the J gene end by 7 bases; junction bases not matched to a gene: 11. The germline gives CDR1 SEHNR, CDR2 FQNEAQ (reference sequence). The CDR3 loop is CASSWGQIEGGELFF. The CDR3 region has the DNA TGTGCCAGCAGTTGGGGACAGATCGAGGGCGGGGAGCTGTTTTTT.

CDR3 sequence: CASSRILTGLYEQYF. Written as DNA, the CDR3 is TGCGCCAGCAGCCGAATATTGACAGGGTTATACGAGCAGTACTTC. This chain connects TRBV4-1 to TRBJ2-7; 7 bases line up with TRBD1. The CDR3 is 15 amino acids. In germline, CDR1 is MGHRA, CDR2 YSYEKL. The junction had 10 bases not matched to a gene; V was cut back by 4 bases and J by 4 bases.